This entry concerns a single T cell receptor (beta chain). This entry is derived from a study of blood T cell repertoires in COVID-19. Whole-study context: Sites across the United States, Italy and Spain contributed samples from acute and convalescent COVID-19.

Germline CDR1 and CDR2: SGHAT and FQNNGV. This CDR3 comprises 16 residues. Losses at the gene ends were 0 bases for V and 2 bases for J; bases not matched to a gene: 4. Per the study methods: Cell counts per sample came from amplifying reference gene primers. The method was immunoSEQ multiplex PCR; TCRdb's version includes in-frame clones alone and lacks a portion of them. V, J and clone size reflect that table, while D and trimming were determined from the DNA. The table includes under 85,000 clones, about 91% detected once. V and J are TRBV11-2 and TRBJ2-1; TRBD2 aligns across 7 bases. The sequence came from a man in his sixties or seventies with active or convalescent COVID-19. The sequenced sample was peripheral blood. CDR3 nucleotides: TGTGCCAGCAGCTTAGAGACGGGGGGAACCTACAATGAGCAGTTCTTC. The encoded protein is CASSLETGGTYNEQFF.